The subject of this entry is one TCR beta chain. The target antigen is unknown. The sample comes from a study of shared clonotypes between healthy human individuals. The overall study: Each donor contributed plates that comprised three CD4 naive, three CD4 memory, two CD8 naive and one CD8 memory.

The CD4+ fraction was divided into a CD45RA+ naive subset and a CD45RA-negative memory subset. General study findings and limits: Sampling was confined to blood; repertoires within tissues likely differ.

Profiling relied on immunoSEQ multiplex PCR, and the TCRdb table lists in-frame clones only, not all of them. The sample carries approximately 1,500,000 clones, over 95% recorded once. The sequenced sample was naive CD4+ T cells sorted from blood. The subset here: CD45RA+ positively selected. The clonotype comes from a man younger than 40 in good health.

CDR3 DNA sequence: TGCAGCGTTGGAGGCGAGCGGTTGAACGTCAATGAGCAGTTCTTC. Translation: CSVGGERLNVNEQFF. The gene calls are TRBV29-1 and TRBJ2-1, with D tentatively TRBD2 (5 bases). The germline CDR1 and CDR2 sequences are SQVTM and ANQGSEA. V dropped 4 bases and J dropped 6 bases, with 19 bases sitting between them. This CDR3 spans 15 amino acids.